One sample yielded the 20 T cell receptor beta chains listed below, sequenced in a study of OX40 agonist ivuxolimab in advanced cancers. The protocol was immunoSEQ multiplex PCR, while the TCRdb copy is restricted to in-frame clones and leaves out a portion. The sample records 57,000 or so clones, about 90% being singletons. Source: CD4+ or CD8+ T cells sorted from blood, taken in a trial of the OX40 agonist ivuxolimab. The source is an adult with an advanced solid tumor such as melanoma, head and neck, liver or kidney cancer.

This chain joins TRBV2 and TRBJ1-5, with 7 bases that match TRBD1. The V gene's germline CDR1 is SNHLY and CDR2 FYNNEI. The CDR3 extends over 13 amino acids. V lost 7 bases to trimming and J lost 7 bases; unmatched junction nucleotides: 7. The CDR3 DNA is TGTGCCAGCAACGACAGGGAACAACAGCCCCAGCATTTT. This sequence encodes CASNDREQQPQHF.

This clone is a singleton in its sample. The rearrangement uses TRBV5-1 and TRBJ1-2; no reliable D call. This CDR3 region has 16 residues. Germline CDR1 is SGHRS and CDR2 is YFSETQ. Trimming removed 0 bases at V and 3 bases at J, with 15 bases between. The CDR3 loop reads CASSLEGAPWDYGYTF. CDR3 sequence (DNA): TGCGCCAGCAGCTTGGAGGGAGCTCCCTGGGACTATGGCTACACCTTC.

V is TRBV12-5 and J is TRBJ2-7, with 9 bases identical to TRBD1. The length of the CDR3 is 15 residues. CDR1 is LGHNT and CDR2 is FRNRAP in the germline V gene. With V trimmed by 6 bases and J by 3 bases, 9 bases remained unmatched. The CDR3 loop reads CASGRDPGQGYEQYF. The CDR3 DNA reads TGTGCTAGTGGCCGGGACCCGGGACAGGGCTACGAGCAGTACTTC.

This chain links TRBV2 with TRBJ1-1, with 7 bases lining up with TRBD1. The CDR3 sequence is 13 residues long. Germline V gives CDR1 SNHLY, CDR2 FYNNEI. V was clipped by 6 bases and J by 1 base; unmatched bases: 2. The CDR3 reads CASRRQGNTEAFF. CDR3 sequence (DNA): TGTGCCAGCAGGAGACAGGGGAACACTGAAGCTTTCTTT.

For the CDR3, the DNA is TGTGCCAGCAGTGAAGGAGGATTTCCCGGTGGAGAGTATTTT. The encoded protein is CASSEGGFPGGEYF. This rearrangement joins TRBV2 to TRBJ2-3, with D unclear. This CDR3 is built from 14 residues. Deletions cut 1 base from V and 13 bases from J, with 18 bases between. Germline assignment: CDR1 SNHLY and CDR2 FYNNEI.

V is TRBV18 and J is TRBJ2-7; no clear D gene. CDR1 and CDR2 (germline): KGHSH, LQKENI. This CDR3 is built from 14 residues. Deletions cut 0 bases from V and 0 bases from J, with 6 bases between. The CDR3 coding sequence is TGTGCCAGCTCACCACCGGTATCCTCCTACGAGCAGTACTTC. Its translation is CASSPPVSSYEQYF.

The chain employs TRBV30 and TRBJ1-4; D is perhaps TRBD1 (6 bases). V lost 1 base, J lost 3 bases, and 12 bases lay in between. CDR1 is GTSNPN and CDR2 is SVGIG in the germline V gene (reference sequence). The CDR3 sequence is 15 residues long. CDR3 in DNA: TGTGCCTGGAGTGCCGGGGCAGGGGCTAATGAAAAACTGTTTTTT. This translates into CAWSAGAGANEKLFF.

Here the CDR3 reads CASSYSRVTDTQYF. The CDR3 DNA reads as TGTGCCAGCAGTTACTCGCGAGTCACAGATACGCAGTATTTT. This sequence joins TRBV6-6 and TRBJ2-3; D remains ambiguous. This CDR3 has 14 amino acids. Per germline, CDR1 MNHNY and CDR2 SVGAGI (reference sequence). Trimming pared 0 bases from V and 2 bases from J, leaving 6 bases between.

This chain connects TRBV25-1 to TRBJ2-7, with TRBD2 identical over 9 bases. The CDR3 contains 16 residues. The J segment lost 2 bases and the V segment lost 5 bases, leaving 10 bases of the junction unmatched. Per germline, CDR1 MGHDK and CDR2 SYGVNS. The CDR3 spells CASSPGGSGRAYEQYF. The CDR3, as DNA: TGTGCCAGCAGTCCTGGGGGTAGCGGGAGAGCCTACGAGCAGTACTTC.

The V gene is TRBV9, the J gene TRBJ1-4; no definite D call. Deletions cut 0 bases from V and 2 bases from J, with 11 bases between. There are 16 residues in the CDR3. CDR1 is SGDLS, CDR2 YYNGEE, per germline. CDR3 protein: CASSVAGGGTNEKLFF. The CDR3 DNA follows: TGTGCCAGCAGCGTAGCTGGAGGAGGGACTAATGAAAAACTGTTTTTT.

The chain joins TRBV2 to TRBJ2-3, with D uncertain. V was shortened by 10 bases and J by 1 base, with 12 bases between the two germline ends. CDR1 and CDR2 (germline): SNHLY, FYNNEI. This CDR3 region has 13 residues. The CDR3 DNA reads TGTGCCAACCAGAAGGTCGGCACAGATACGCAGTATTTT. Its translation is CANQKVGTDTQYF.

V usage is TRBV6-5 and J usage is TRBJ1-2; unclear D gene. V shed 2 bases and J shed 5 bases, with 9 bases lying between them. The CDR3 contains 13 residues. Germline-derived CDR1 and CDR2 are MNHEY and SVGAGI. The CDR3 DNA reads TGTGCCAGCAGTTACGGTCAGGCATATGGCTACACCTTC. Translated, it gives CASSYGQAYGYTF.

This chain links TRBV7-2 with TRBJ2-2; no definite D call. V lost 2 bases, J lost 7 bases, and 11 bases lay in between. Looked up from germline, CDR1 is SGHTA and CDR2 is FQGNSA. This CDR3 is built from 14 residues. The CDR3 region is CASSLTPSGGELFF. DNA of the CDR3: TGTGCCAGCAGCTTAACACCTTCGGGCGGGGAGCTGTTTTTT. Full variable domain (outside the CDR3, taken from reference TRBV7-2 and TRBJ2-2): GAGVSQSPSNKVTEKGKDVELRCDPISGHTALYWYRQSLGQGLEFLIYFQGNSAPDKSGLPSDRFSAERTGGSVSTLTIQRTQQEDSAVYLCASSLTPSGGELFFGEGSRLTVL.

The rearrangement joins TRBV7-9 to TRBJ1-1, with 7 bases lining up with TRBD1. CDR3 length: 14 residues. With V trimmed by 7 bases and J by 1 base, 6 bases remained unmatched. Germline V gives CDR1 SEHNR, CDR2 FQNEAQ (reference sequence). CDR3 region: CASTRDSQNTEAFF. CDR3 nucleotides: TGTGCCAGCACCAGGGACAGCCAGAACACTGAAGCTTTCTTT.

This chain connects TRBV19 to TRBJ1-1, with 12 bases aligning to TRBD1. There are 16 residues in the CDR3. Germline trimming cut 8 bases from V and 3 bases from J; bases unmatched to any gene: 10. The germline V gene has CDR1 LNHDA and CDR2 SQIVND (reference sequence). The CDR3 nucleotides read TGTGCCAGTTGTAGGGGGACAGGGGGCGCGGACACTGAAGCTTTCTTT. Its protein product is CASCRGTGGADTEAFF.

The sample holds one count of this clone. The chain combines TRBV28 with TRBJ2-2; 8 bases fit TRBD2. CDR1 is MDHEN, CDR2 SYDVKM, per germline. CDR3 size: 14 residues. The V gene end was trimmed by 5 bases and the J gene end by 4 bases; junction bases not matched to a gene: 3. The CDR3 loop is CASSPGGVTGELFF. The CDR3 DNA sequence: TGTGCCAGCAGTCCGGGAGGGGTCACCGGGGAGCTGTTTTTT.

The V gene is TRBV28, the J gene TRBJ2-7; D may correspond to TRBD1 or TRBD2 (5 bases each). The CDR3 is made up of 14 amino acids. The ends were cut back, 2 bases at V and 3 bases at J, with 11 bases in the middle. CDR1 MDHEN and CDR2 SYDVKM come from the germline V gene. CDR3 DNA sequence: TGTGCCAGCAGTTTAACGGGGCCGTTCTACGAGCAGTACTTC. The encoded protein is CASSLTGPFYEQYF.

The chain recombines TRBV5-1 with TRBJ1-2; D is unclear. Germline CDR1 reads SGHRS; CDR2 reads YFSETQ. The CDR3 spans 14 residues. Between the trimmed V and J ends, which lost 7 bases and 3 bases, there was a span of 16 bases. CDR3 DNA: TGCGCCAGCGGGGAGACCCCGCGGGACTATGGCTACACCTTC. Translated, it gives CASGETPRDYGYTF. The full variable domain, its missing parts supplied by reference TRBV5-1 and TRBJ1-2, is KAGVTQTPRYLIKTRGQQVTLSCSPISGHRSVSWYQQTPGQGLQFLFEYFSETQRNKGNFPGRFSGRQFSNSRSEMNVSTLELGDSALYLCASGETPRDYGYTFGSGTRLTVV.

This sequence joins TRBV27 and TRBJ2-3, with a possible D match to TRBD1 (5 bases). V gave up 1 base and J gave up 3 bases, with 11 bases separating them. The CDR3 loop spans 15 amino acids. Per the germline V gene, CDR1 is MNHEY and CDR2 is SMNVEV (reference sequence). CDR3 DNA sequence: TGTGCCAGCAGTTTATGGGGCCTTACGACAGATACGCAGTATTTT. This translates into CASSLWGLTTDTQYF.

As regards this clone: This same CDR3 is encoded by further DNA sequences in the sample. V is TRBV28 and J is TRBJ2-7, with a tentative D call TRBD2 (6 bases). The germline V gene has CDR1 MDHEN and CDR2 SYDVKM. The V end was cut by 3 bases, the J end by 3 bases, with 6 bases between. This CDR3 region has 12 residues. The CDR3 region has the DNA TGTGCCAGCAGTTTGGGAGGCTACGAGCAGTACTTC. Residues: CASSLGGYEQYF.